This T cell receptor beta chain was sequenced for a study of early stage breast cancer tumors. This table comes from immunoSEQ multiplex PCR, and its TCRdb copy is limited to in-frame clones, with some not included. The sample records approximately 70,000 clones, around 80% being singletons. J lost 8 bases, V lost 2 bases, and 10 bases had no gene match. The CDR3 has 14 amino acids. The V gene's germline CDR1 is GTSNPN and CDR2 SVGIG (reference sequence). The source material was blood. The TCR sequence derives from a person between 35 and 49 years old with breast cancer. The rearrangement links TRBV30 to TRBJ1-2, with 8 nucleotides matching TRBD1. CDR3 loop: CAWSTWTGFRGYTF. The DNA for the CDR3 is TGTGCCTGGAGTACCTGGACAGGGTTCAGAGGCTACACCTTC.